The 11 T cell receptor beta chains below were found in one sample sequenced in a study of shared clonotypes between healthy human individuals. Here immunoSEQ multiplex PCR was the method, and the copy in TCRdb shows in-frame clones only, minus some. The data hold 2 million to 2.5 million clones, with approximately 94% observed a single time. Sequenced: naive CD4+ T cells sorted from blood. Described subset: CD45RA+ positively selected. The receptors originated from a man between 18 and 29 years old in good health.

V and J are TRBV6-6 and TRBJ2-5; D is unclear. Germline CDR1 is MNHNY and CDR2 is SVGAGI (reference sequence). V was pared by 2 bases and J by 5 bases, with 9 bases between. CDR3 length: 13 residues. The CDR3 sequence is CASSYEPRETQYF. Written as DNA, the CDR3 is TGTGCCAGCAGTTACGAGCCACGGGAGACCCAGTACTTC.

The chain joins TRBV11-2 to TRBJ2-7, with a possible D match to TRBD1 (6 bases). CDR1 is SGHAT, CDR2 FQNNGV, per germline. V was trimmed by 5 bases and J by 6 bases, leaving 20 bases between them. CDR3 size: 15 residues. CDR3 sequence reads: CASSARKTGISEQYF. CDR3 DNA: TGTGCCAGCAGCGCGCGAAAAACAGGGATCTCCGAGCAGTACTTC.

This clone was recorded once. The chain carries TRBV9 and TRBJ1-5, with D perhaps TRBD1 (6 bases). The CDR3 covers 14 residues. The germline CDR1 and CDR2 sequences are SGDLS and YYNGEE. Trimming left V 0 bases short and J 4 bases short, with 8 bases between. CDR3 sequence: CASSVGGHNQPQHF. CDR3 nucleotides: TGTGCCAGCAGCGTAGGGGGGCATAATCAGCCCCAGCATTTT.

V is TRBV5-6 and J is TRBJ2-3; D is unclear. The length of the CDR3 is 13 residues. The V gene's germline CDR1 is SGHDT and CDR2 YYEEEE. V was clipped by 7 bases and J by 1 base, with 10 bases between them. The CDR3 DNA reads TGTGCCAGCGGGCGGCAGGGCACAGATACGCAGTATTTT. Its translation: CASGRQGTDTQYF.

V usage is TRBV27 and J usage is TRBJ1-4; unclear D gene. V shed 5 bases and J shed 13 bases, with 26 bases lying between them. This CDR3 comprises 16 residues. Per the germline V gene, CDR1 is MNHEY and CDR2 is SMNVEV (reference sequence). CDR3 protein: CASSPLTSRQDGVLFF. The CDR3 bases are TGTGCCAGCAGTCCCCTGACGAGCCGTCAGGACGGGGTACTGTTTTTT.

The CDR3 here is CAWRTRGQWTEAFF. For the CDR3, the DNA is TGTGCCTGGAGGACGAGGGGGCAATGGACTGAAGCTTTCTTT. The V gene is TRBV30, the J gene TRBJ1-1; 7 nucleotides agree with TRBD1. Germline CDR1 GTSNPN, CDR2 SVGIG (reference sequence). This CDR3 has 14 residues. V shed 3 bases, J shed 5 bases, and the junction held 9 bases outside the gene matches.

About this clone itself: Other DNA sequences in the same sample also yield this CDR3. V usage is TRBV18 and J usage is TRBJ1-6; possibly TRBD1 for D (6 bases). The CDR3 has 14 residues. The germline V gene encodes CDR1 KGHSH and CDR2 LQKENI. Trimming shortened V by 2 bases and J by 10 bases, and 12 bases separated the two germline ends. The CDR3 sequence: CASSPGQGYSPLHF. CDR3 bases: TGTGCCAGCTCACCAGGGCAGGGGTACTCACCCCTCCACTTT.

DNA for the CDR3: TGTGCCAGCAGCTTATTTGGCAAGGGGGCTCTCTCCTACGAGCAGTACTTC. Translation: CASSLFGKGALSYEQYF. The genes are TRBV7-2 and TRBJ2-7, with 7 nucleotides matching TRBD1. The ends lost 2 bases at V and 0 bases at J; junction bases unmatched: 10. The CDR3 has 17 amino acids. Germline lookup yields CDR1 SGHTA and CDR2 FQGNSA.

The rearrangement uses TRBV7-9 and TRBJ2-1; 7 positions match TRBD2. Germline CDR1 and CDR2: SEHNR and FQNEAQ (reference sequence). The CDR3 sequence is 16 residues long. With 6 bases clipped from V and 3 bases from J, the junction kept 11 bases outside the gene matches. The DNA of the CDR3 is TGTGCCAGCAGTTCCGGTGGAAGCGGGGACTACAATGAGCAGTTCTTC. It yields the protein CASSSGGSGDYNEQFF.

The table lists this clone with a count of one. At the DNA level, this CDR3 is encoded by other sequences in the same sample as well. The chain recombines TRBV5-4 with TRBJ2-3; 7 bases are a match to TRBD2. V shed 4 bases and J 1 base; nucleotides not matched to a gene: 6. Germline assignment: CDR1 SGHNT and CDR2 YYREEE (reference sequence). This CDR3 spans 15 amino acids. CDR3 nucleotides: TGTGCCAGCAGCCTCGCGGGGGTTGGCACAGATACGCAGTATTTT. Translation gives CASSLAGVGTDTQYF.

This sequence joins TRBV2 and TRBJ2-5; D is undetermined. The germline V and J ends were trimmed by 5 bases and 3 bases, with 10 bases remaining between them. CDR3 size: 13 residues. Germline lookup yields CDR1 SNHLY and CDR2 FYNNEI. CDR3 loop: CASSTDPKETQYF. CDR3 DNA sequence: TGTGCCAGCAGTACCGACCCTAAAGAGACCCAGTACTTC.